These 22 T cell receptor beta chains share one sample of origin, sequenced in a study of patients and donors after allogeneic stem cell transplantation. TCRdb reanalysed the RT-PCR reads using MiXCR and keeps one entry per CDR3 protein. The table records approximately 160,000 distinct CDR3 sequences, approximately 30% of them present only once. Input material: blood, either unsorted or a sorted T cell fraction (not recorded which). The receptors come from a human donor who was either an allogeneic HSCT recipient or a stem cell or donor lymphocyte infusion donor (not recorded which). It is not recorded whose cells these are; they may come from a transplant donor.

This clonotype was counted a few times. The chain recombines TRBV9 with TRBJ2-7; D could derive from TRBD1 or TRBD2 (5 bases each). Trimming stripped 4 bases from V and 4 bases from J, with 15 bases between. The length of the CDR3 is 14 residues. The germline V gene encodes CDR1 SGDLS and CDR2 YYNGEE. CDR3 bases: TGTGCCAGCAGCCCGTTTGGGGGAAGGTACGAGCAGTACTTC. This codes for CASSPFGGRYEQYF.

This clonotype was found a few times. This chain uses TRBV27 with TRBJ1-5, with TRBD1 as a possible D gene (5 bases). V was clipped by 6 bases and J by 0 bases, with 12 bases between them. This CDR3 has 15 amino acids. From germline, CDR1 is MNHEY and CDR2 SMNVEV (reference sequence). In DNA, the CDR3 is TGTGCCAGCAGGTCCACAGGCGCTAGCAATCAGCCCCAGCATTTT. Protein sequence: CASRSTGASNQPQHF.

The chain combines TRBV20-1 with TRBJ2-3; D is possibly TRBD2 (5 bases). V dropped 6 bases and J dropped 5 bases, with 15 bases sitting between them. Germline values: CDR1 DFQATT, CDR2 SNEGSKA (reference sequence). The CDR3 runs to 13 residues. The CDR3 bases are TGCAGTGCCAGAAGCGGAGGCATAGATACGCAGTATTTT. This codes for CSARSGGIDTQYF.

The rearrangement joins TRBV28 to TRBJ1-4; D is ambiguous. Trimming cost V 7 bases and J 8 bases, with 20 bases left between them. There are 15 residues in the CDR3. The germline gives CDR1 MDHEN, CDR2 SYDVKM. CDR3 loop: CASTKLRDLREKLFF. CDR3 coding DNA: TGTGCCAGCACCAAGCTCCGGGATCTCCGAGAAAAACTGTTTTTT.

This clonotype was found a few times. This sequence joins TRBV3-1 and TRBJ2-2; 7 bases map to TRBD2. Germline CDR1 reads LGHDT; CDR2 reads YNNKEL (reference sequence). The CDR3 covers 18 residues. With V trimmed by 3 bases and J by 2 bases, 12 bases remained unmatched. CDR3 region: CASSHALTSWGNTGELFF. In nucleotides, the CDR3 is TGTGCCAGCAGCCATGCCCTGACTAGCTGGGGAAACACCGGGGAGCTGTTTTTT.

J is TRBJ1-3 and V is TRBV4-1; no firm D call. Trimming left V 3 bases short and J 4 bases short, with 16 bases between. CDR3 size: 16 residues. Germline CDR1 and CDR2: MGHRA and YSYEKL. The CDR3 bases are TGCGCCAGCAGCCAGGTGGGGATGATAGGCGGAAACACCATATATTTT. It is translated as CASSQVGMIGGNTIYF.

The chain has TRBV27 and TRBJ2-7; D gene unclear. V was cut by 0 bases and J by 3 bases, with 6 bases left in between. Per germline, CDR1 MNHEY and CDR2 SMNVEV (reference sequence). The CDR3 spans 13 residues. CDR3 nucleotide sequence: TGTGCCAGCAGTTTATCCGTGGGCTACGAGCAGTACTTC. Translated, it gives CASSLSVGYEQYF.

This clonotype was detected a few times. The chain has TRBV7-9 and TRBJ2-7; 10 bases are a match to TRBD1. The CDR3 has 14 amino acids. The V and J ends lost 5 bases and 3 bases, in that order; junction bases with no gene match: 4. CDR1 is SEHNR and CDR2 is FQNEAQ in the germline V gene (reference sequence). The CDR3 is CASSTTGGGYEQYF. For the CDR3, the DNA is TGTGCCAGCAGCACGACAGGGGGCGGCTACGAGCAGTACTTC.

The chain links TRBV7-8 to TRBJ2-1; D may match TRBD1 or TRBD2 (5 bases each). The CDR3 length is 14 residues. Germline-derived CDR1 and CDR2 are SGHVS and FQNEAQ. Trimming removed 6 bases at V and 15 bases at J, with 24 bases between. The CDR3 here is CASSLRGLLPPSFF. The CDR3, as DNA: TGTGCCAGCAGTTTGAGGGGCCTACTTCCCCCCTCGTTCTTC. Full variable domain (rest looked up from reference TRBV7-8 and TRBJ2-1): GAGVSQSPRYKVAKRGQDVALRCDPISGHVSLFWYQQALGQGPEFLTYFQNEAQLDKSGLPSDRFFAERPEGSVSTLKIQRTQQEDSAVYLCASSLRGLLPPSFFGPGTRLTVL.

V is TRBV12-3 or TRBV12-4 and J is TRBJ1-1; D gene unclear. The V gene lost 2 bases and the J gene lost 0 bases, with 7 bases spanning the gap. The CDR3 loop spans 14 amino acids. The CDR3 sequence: CASSLRAMNTEAFF. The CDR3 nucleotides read TGTGCCAGCAGTTTAAGGGCCATGAACACTGAAGCTTTCTTT.

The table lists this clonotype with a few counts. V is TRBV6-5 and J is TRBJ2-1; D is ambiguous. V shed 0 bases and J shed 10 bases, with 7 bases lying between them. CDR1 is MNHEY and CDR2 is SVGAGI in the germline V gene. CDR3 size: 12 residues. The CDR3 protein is CASSYSIGEQFF. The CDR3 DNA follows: TGTGCCAGCAGTTACTCGATTGGGGAGCAGTTCTTC.

The CDR3 DNA is TGTGCCAGCAGCCTTAGAGGAGGGACGGTTTCCTACGAGCAGTACTTC. Protein sequence: CASSLRGGTVSYEQYF. The chain employs TRBV21-1 and TRBJ2-7; the listed D gene, TRBD2, was not tested against the DNA. TRBV21-1 is a pseudogene locus. The CDR3 has 16 residues.

The CDR3 spells CASRPFEVPSNEQFF. The CDR3 nucleotides are TGTGCCAGCAGACCTTTTGAAGTACCATCCAATGAGCAGTTCTTC. This sequence joins TRBV7-6 and TRBJ2-1; D is uncertain. The germline V and J ends were trimmed by 6 bases and 6 bases, with 18 bases remaining between them. The CDR3 contains 15 residues. Germline CDR1 and CDR2: SGHVS and FNYEAQ.

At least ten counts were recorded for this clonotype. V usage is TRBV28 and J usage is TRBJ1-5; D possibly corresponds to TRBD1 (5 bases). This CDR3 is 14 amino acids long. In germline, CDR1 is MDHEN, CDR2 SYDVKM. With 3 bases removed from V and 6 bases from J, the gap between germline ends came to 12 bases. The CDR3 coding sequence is TGTGCCAGCAGTTTTGGGGGTGGGGCTCAGCCCCAGCATTTT. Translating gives CASSFGGGAQPQHF.

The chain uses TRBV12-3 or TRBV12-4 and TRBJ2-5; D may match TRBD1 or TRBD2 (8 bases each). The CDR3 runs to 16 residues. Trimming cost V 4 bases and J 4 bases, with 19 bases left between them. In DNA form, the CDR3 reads TGTGCCAGCAGTTCGCAGGACAGGGCGGGAGGAGAGACCCAGTACTTC. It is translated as CASSSQDRAGGETQYF.

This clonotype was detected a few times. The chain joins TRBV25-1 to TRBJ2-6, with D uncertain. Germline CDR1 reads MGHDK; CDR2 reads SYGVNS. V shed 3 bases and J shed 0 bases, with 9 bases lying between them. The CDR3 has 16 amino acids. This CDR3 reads CASSDYSSSGANVLTF. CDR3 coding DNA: TGTGCCAGCAGTGATTACAGCAGCTCTGGGGCCAACGTCCTGACTTTC.

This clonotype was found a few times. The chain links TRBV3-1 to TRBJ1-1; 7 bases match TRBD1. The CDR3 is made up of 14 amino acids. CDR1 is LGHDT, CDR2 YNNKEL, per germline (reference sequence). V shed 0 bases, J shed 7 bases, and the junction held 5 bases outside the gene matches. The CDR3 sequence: CASSQDWGTVEAFF. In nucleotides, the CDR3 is TGTGCCAGCAGCCAAGATTGGGGGACAGTTGAAGCTTTCTTT.

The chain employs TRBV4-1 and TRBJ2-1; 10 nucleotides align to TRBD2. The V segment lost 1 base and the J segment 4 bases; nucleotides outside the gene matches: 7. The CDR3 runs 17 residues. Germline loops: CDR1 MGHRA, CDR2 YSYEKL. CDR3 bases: TGCGCCAGCAGCCAAGTGATAGCGGGAGGAGGGTACAATGAGCAGTTCTTC. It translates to CASSQVIAGGGYNEQFF.

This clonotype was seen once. The CDR3 is CASSLTGYEAFF. The CDR3 bases are TGTGCCAGCAGCTTAACAGGGTATGAAGCTTTCTTT. The chain is built from TRBV7-3 and TRBJ1-1; unclear D gene. Germline-derived CDR1 and CDR2 are SGHTA and FQGTGA. V was shortened by 0 bases and J by 7 bases, with 6 bases between the two germline ends. The CDR3 has 12 residues.

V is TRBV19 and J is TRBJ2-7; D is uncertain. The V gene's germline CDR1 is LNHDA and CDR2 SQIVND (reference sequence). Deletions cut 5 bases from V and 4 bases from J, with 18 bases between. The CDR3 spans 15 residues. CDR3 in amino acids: CASSAGRTLGYEQYF. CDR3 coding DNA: TGTGCCAGTAGTGCCGGACGTACCCTCGGGTACGAGCAGTACTTC.

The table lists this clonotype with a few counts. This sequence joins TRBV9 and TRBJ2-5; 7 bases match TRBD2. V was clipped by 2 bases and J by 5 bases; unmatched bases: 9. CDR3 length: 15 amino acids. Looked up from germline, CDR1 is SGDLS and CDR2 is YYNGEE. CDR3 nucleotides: TGTGCCAGCAGCGTGGGAACTAGCGAGGGGGAGACCCAGTACTTC. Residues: CASSVGTSEGETQYF.

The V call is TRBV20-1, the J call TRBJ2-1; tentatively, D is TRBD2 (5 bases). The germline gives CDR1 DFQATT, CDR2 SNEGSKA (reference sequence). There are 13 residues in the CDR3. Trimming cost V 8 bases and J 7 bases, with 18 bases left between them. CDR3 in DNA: TGCAGTACCCCCGGGGAGAGAAGGAATGAGCAGTTCTTC. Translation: CSTPGERRNEQFF.